The text below deals with one TCR beta chain. The antigen is not known. Germline loops: CDR1 SGHTA, CDR2 FQGTGA. This CDR3 has 14 amino acids. Trimming pared 4 bases from V and 3 bases from J, leaving 13 bases between. The sample originates from a study of T-cell reconstitution after alpha-beta-depleted transplantation in children. Overall study results and limits: Elevated TCRbeta diversity at day 60 was traced, in some patients, to surviving recipient T cells and thymic progenitors.

Unique molecular identifiers were used to barcode this TCRbeta library. MiXCR was run by TCRdb on the PCR reads, yielding one entry per CDR3 protein. The table has about 440,000 distinct CDR3 sequences, over 40% seen once. This TCR derives from a girl aged 2 to 9 with aplastic anemia, due to receive a stem cell transplant. Source: PBMCs, taken before TCRalphabeta/CD19-depleted stem cell transplant. The rearrangement links TRBV7-3 to TRBJ2-7; D ambiguous. The CDR3 nucleotides are TGTGCCAGCAGCTCCAACCCCGGTGGCTACGAGCAGTACTTC. Translated, it gives CASSSNPGGYEQYF.